This is a list of T cell receptor beta chains from one sample in a study of T cell repertoires in cytomegalovirus infection. Their cognate antigens are unknown. TCRdb called the reads again in MiXCR, with one record for every CDR3 protein. The sample has about a million distinct CDR3 sequences, 30% to 40% seen once. The material was cultured CD8+ T cells from PBMCs, obtained from culture after CMV antigen stimulation. All receptors derive from a human donor in good health (CMV status not recorded). Some clones in this sample may be carry-over from other donors' samples. Both conserved end residues are part of each CDR3. A D gene is named only where the DNA matches it firmly. Size tells how often a clone was seen (once, few, many) or the class of an expanded clone, and some rows leave it out.

D gene: .
clone size: .
J gene: TRBJ2-1
V gene: TRBV6-8
CDR3 DNA: TGTGCCAGCACCCCTGAGGGTGGAGATGAGCAGTTCTTC
CDR3 protein: CASTPEGGDEQFF

D gene: .
clone size: .
J gene: TRBJ1-5
V gene: TRBV6-5
CDR3 DNA: TGTGCCAGCAGCCCCACAAGGGCGTTTCAGCCCCAGCATTTT
CDR3 protein: CASSPTRAFQPQHF

D gene: .
clone size: few
J gene: TRBJ2-5
V gene: TRBV19
CDR3 DNA: TGTGCCAGTAGACCGAGGGGACAAGAGACCCAGTACTTC
CDR3 protein: CASRPRGQETQYF

D gene: TRBD1
clone size: .
J gene: TRBJ2-5
V gene: TRBV7-9
CDR3 DNA: TGTGCCAGCAGGCAGACAGGGGGGATCCAAGAGACCCAGTACTTC
CDR3 protein: CASRQTGGIQETQYF

D gene: TRBD2
clone size: many
J gene: TRBJ2-5
V gene: TRBV6-5
CDR3 DNA: TGTGCCAGCAGCTACAGCGGGGGTAGAGAGACCCAGTACTTC
CDR3 protein: CASSYSGGRETQYF

D gene: TRBD2
clone size: .
J gene: TRBJ2-7
V gene: TRBV5-4
CDR3 DNA: TGTGCCAGCAGCTTGGGGTCTAGCGGGGGCCACCCCCCCTACGAGCAGTACTTC
CDR3 protein: CASSLGSSGGHPPYEQYF

D gene: TRBD1
clone size: .
J gene: TRBJ2-5
V gene: TRBV6-5
CDR3 DNA: TGTGCCAGCAGTTACCGACCCCGATCGGATGACAGGGGGCTAGAGGAGACCCAGTACTTC
CDR3 protein: CASSYRPRSDDRGLEETQYF

D gene: TRBD2
clone size: few
J gene: TRBJ2-1
V gene: TRBV27
CDR3 DNA: TGTGCCAGCGGCATCGGGGGGGCTAGTGAGCAGTTCTTC
CDR3 protein: CASGIGGASEQFF

D gene: .
clone size: .
J gene: TRBJ1-1
V gene: TRBV6-1
CDR3 DNA: TGTGCCAGCGTAAAAGGTCAGGCGGGCACTGAAGCTTTCTTT
CDR3 protein: CASVKGQAGTEAFF

D gene: TRBD1
clone size: many
J gene: TRBJ1-2
V gene: TRBV7-9
CDR3 DNA: TGTGCCAGCAGCCCATTTCTACCGGACAGGGTAAAAGTCGACTATGGCTACACCTTC
CDR3 protein: CASSPFLPDRVKVDYGYTF

D gene: .
clone size: many
J gene: TRBJ2-7
V gene: TRBV7-9
CDR3 DNA: TGTGCCAGCAGCTTAGAGGACGGACCTTCCTACGAGCAGTACTTC
CDR3 protein: CASSLEDGPSYEQYF

D gene: .
clone size: .
J gene: TRBJ1-1
V gene: TRBV6-6
CDR3 DNA: TGTGCCAGCAGTGACCAGGTACGGGGAAACACTGAAGCTTTCTTT
CDR3 protein: CASSDQVRGNTEAFF

D gene: .
clone size: .
J gene: TRBJ1-2
V gene: TRBV7-9
CDR3 DNA: TGTGCCAGCAGCCCAGCTGGGGGAATTGGCTATGGCTACACCTTC
CDR3 protein: CASSPAGGIGYGYTF

D gene: TRBD1
clone size: few
J gene: TRBJ2-3
V gene: TRBV10-3
CDR3 DNA: TGTGCCATCAGTGGGACAGGGAGCACAGATACGCAGTATTTT
CDR3 protein: CAISGTGSTDTQYF

D gene: .
clone size: once
J gene: TRBJ1-1
V gene: TRBV28
CDR3 DNA: TGTGCCAGCAGTAATCCGACACCTGAAGCTTTCTTT
CDR3 protein: CASSNPTPEAFF

D gene: .
clone size: few
J gene: TRBJ1-6
V gene: TRBV14
CDR3 DNA: TGTGCCAGCAGCCAAGGAGGGCAGGGTTTAGTGACACCCCTCCACTTT
CDR3 protein: CASSQGGQGLVTPLHF

D gene: .
clone size: few
J gene: TRBJ2-5
V gene: TRBV24-1
CDR3 DNA: TGTGCCACCAGTGACGGGGAGACCCAGTACTTC
CDR3 protein: CATSDGETQYF

D gene: .
clone size: many
J gene: TRBJ2-1
V gene: TRBV7-2
CDR3 DNA: TGTGCCAGCAGCTTAGGGGTCAGTGAAGGTGATGAGCAGTTCTTC
CDR3 protein: CASSLGVSEGDEQFF

D gene: .
clone size: few
J gene: TRBJ1-1
V gene: TRBV7-6
CDR3 DNA: TGTGCCAGCAGACTTCCCGGGGGGAACACTGAAGCTTTCTTT
CDR3 protein: CASRLPGGNTEAFF

D gene: .
clone size: many
J gene: TRBJ2-1
V gene: TRBV7-2
CDR3 DNA: TGTGCCAGCAGCTTAAATCGAGGGGGGGGTGAGCAGTTCTTC
CDR3 protein: CASSLNRGGGEQFF

D gene: TRBD2
clone size: .
J gene: TRBJ2-6
V gene: TRBV11-2
CDR3 DNA: TGTGCCAGCAGGACCACGAGCGGGGGGAGCTCTTGGGCCAACGTCCTGACTTTC
CDR3 protein: CASRTTSGGSSWANVLTF

D gene: .
clone size: few
J gene: TRBJ2-1
V gene: TRBV7-8
CDR3 DNA: TGTGCCAGCAGCTTCGTGGTTATATCCTACAATGAGCAGTTCTTC
CDR3 protein: CASSFVVISYNEQFF

D gene: .
clone size: .
J gene: TRBJ1-2
V gene: TRBV19
CDR3 DNA: TGTGCCAGTAGTATAGCGGCAGGTCCTAACTATGGCTACACCTTC
CDR3 protein: CASSIAAGPNYGYTF

D gene: TRBD1
clone size: .
J gene: TRBJ1-1
V gene: TRBV5-5
CDR3 DNA: TGTGCCAGCAGCCGTGGACAGGGGGGGATGAACACTGAAGCTTTCTTT
CDR3 protein: CASSRGQGGMNTEAFF

D gene: .
clone size: .
J gene: TRBJ2-3
V gene: TRBV6-6
CDR3 DNA: TGTGCCAGCAGTTTTAGAGGGCACACAGATACGCAGTATTTT
CDR3 protein: CASSFRGHTDTQYF

D gene: .
clone size: few
J gene: TRBJ1-1
V gene: TRBV7-8
CDR3 DNA: TGTGCCAGCAGCTTATCCCCTTATGTGGTAGGCACTGAAGCTTTCTTT
CDR3 protein: CASSLSPYVVGTEAFF

D gene: .
clone size: few
J gene: TRBJ2-2
V gene: TRBV6-1
CDR3 DNA: TGTGCCAGCAGTTCCCTTTCTCAGGGGTGGGAGCTGTTTTTT
CDR3 protein: CASSSLSQGWELFF

D gene: .
clone size: few
J gene: TRBJ1-1
V gene: TRBV19
CDR3 DNA: TGTGCCAGTGCCTACGTAGGGACTGAAGCTTTCTTT
CDR3 protein: CASAYVGTEAFF

D gene: .
clone size: .
J gene: TRBJ1-2
V gene: TRBV29-1
CDR3 DNA: TGCAGCCTACTCCAGGAAGGGAACTATGGCTACACCTTC
CDR3 protein: CSLLQEGNYGYTF

D gene: .
clone size: .
J gene: TRBJ2-1
V gene: TRBV11-2
CDR3 DNA: TGTGCCAGCAGTCCGACCGACTACCCTGAGCAGTTCTTC
CDR3 protein: CASSPTDYPEQFF

D gene: TRBD1
clone size: .
J gene: TRBJ2-1
V gene: TRBV15
CDR3 DNA: TGTGCCACCAGCGGCCGGGACAGGGGTTACAATGAGCAGTTCTTC
CDR3 protein: CATSGRDRGYNEQFF

D gene: .
clone size: .
J gene: TRBJ1-1
V gene: TRBV13
CDR3 DNA: TGTGCCAGCAGCTCCCCGGGGATGCGCACTGAAGCTTTCTTT
CDR3 protein: CASSSPGMRTEAFF

D gene: .
clone size: many
J gene: TRBJ2-1
V gene: TRBV28
CDR3 DNA: TGTGCCAGCAGGCCTTCGGGAGACTACAATGAGCAGTTCTTC
CDR3 protein: CASRPSGDYNEQFF

D gene: .
clone size: .
J gene: TRBJ2-1
V gene: TRBV12-3/TRBV12-4
CDR3 DNA: TGTGCCAGCAGTTTTAGAGGGCCGGATGAGCAGTTCTTC
CDR3 protein: CASSFRGPDEQFF

D gene: TRBD1
clone size: many
J gene: TRBJ1-5
V gene: TRBV7-2
CDR3 DNA: TGTGCCAGCAGCCCATCGGGACAGGGCGGTCAGCCCCAGCATTTT
CDR3 protein: CASSPSGQGGQPQHF

D gene: .
clone size: few
J gene: TRBJ2-3
V gene: TRBV6-1
CDR3 DNA: TGTGCCACCCAACGACCTGGCACAGATACGCAGTATTTT
CDR3 protein: CATQRPGTDTQYF

D gene: .
clone size: .
J gene: TRBJ2-3
V gene: TRBV11-2
CDR3 DNA: TGTGCCAGCACCCTAGGCCCCAAGAAAAGCACAGATACGCAGTATTTT
CDR3 protein: CASTLGPKKSTDTQYF